A single TCR beta chain is shown here with its context. This clone has a single count. The antigen it binds to is not known. No quality values exist for individual bases; no much larger clone is one base distant. Whole blood was collected in K2EDTA tubes by collaborating institutions according to the institutions' own protocols. For TCRbeta analysis, collaborators shipped samples as frozen whole blood, isolated PBMCs, or DNA extracted from either of those sample types. From V the trimming removes 6 bases and from J it removes 6 bases, while the gene matches leave 11 bases of the junction unaccounted for. Looking up the germline V gene yields CDR1 SNHLY and CDR2 FYNNEI. There are 14 amino acids in the CDR3, from cysteine to phenylalanine inclusive. Kept here is only the CDR3 DNA, which spans 42 bases and is read in frame from base 1. The sample is drawn from a study of blood T cell repertoires in COVID-19 (dated by TCRdb to about 2020). Concerning the study at large: Collaborator samples came from the United States, Italy and Spain and covered acute and convalescent phases of COVID-19. The sample metadata nearly always contained a de-identified subject ID, COVID-19 status, age in years and sex. Where available, HLA class I and class II types were taken from metadata supplied by the sample provider and were not determined by assay-based typing. The material from the prospective study consisted of cDNA or gDNA derived from T cells, B-cell-depleted T cells, or PBMCs. The dataset comprised deeply sampled blood TCRbeta repertoires from subjects exposed to, actively infected with, or recovered from COVID-19. The repertoires were released in a freely available public database intended as a resource for research on the immune response to SARS-CoV-2. The samples were drawn from two sources: the first 160 participants of the ongoing ImmuneRACE study, and 1,000 to 1,500 subjects contributed by 6 global collaborators. What the research found in general, with its limitations: Clinical and demographic metadata were provided uncurated, with the amount varying by source and participant.

TCRbeta CDR3 regions were amplified from genomic DNA by means of the immunoSEQ Assay, a bias-controlled multiplex PCR. The authors' pipeline ran thus. Within the assay, amplification of reference gene primers was used to estimate how many nucleated cells each sample contained. Sequence reads were collapsed and filtered to measure the absolute abundance of every unique TCRbeta CDR3 rearrangement. For each sample, productive Simpson clonality was calculated as the square root of Simpson's diversity index across productive rearrangements. Held by TCRdb, this immuneACCESS table contains in-frame sequences only and omits some clones. Under half of the omission traces to an unresolved V gene where checked; the cause of the rest is unknown. The V and J calls and the clone size are those of that table, but D and trimming were determined from the DNA. The sample yields 150,000 to 200,000 clones; about 80% were counted once. The ten largest clones take up roughly 28% of the sample.

Material: peripheral blood. This receptor chain uses TRBV2 and TRBJ2-7; the central 7 bases match TRBD1. The sequence came from a woman aged 70-85 years with acute or convalescent COVID-19. CDR3 reads: CASSPGQKVSEQYF. The nucleotide sequence is given as TGTGCCAGCAGCCCGGGACAGAAGGTTTCCGAGCAGTACTTC.